This T cell receptor beta chain comes out of a study of blood T cell repertoires in COVID-19. The CDR3 totals 16 residues. Trimming took 5 bases from V and 2 from J, leaving 19 bases between them. Germline CDR1 reads SGHTA; CDR2 reads FQGTGA. Clones were read by immunoSEQ multiplex PCR, and TCRdb kept only the in-frame ones, dropping some. Here the sample spans 200,000 to 250,000 clones, approximately 83% being singletons. Material for sequencing was peripheral blood. J is TRBJ2-7 and V is TRBV7-3, with a possible D match to TRBD2 (6 bases). The receptor was derived from a man aged 30 to 45 who had recovered from COVID-19. CDR3 sequence: CASSSPGEAFPYEQYF. The CDR3 DNA reads as TGTGCCAGCAGCAGCCCGGGGGAGGCATTCCCCTACGAGCAGTACTTC.